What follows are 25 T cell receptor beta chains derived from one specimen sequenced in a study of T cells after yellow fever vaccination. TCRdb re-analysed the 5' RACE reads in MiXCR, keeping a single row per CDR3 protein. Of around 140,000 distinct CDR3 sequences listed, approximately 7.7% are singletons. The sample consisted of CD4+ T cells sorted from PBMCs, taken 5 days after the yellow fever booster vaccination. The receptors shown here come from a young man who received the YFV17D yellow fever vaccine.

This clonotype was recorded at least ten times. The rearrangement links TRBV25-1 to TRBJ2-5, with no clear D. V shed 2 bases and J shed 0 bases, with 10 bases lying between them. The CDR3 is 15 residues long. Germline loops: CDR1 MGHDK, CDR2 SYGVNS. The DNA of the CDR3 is TGTGCCAGCAGTGAAAGGGATAAGTACCAAGAGACCCAGTACTTC. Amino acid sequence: CASSERDKYQETQYF.

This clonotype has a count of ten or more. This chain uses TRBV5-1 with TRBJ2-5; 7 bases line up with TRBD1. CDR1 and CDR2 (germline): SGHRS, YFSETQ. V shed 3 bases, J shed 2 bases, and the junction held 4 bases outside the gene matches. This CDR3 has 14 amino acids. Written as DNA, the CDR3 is TGCGCCAGCAGCTGGCAGGGACAGCAAGAGACCCAGTACTTC. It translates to CASSWQGQQETQYF.

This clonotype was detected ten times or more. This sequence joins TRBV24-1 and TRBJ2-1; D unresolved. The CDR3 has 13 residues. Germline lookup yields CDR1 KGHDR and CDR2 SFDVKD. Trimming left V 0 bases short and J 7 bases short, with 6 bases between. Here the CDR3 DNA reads TGTGCCACCAGTGATTTGGGCCGTAATGAGCAGTTCTTC. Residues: CATSDLGRNEQFF.

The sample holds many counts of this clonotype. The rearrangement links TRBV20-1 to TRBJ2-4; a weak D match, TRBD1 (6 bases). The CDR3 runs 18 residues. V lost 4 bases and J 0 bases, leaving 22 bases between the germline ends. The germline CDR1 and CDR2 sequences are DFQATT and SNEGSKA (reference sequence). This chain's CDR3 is CSATAQGGVPVAKNIQYF. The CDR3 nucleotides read TGCAGTGCTACAGCACAGGGTGGAGTACCCGTAGCCAAAAACATTCAGTACTTC.

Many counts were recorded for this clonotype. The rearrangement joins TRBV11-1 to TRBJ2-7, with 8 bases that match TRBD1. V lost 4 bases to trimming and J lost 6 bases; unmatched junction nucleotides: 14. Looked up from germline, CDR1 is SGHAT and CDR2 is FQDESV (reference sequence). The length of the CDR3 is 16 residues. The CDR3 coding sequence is TGTGCCAGCAGCTACCTCAGGGGGCCCGACTCAGGCGAGCAGTACTTC. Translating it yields CASSYLRGPDSGEQYF.

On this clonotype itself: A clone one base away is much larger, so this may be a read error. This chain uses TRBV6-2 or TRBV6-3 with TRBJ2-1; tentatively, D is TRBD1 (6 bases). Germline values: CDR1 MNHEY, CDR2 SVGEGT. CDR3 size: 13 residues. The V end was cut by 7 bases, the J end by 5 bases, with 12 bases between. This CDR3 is CASNQDSDNEQFF. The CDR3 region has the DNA TGTGCCAGCAACCAGGACAGCGACAATGAGCAGTTCTTC.

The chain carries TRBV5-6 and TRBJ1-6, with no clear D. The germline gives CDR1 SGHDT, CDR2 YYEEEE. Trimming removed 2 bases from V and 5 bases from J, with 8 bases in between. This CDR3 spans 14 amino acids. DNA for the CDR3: TGTGCCAGCAGCTTTCCCGACCATAATTCACCCCTCCACTTT. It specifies CASSFPDHNSPLHF. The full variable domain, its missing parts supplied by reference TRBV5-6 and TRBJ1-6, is DAGVTQSPTHLIKTRGQQVTLRCSPKSGHDTVSWYQQALGQGPQFIFQYYEEEERQRGNFPDRFSGHQFPNYSSELNVNALLLGDSALYLCASSFPDHNSPLHFGNGTRLTVT.

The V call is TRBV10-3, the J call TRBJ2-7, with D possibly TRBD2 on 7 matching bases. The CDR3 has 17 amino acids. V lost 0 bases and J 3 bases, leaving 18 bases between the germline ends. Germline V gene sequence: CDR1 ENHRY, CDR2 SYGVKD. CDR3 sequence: CAISESWGGRGGYEQYF. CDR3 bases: TGTGCCATCAGTGAGTCCTGGGGGGGCAGGGGTGGCTACGAGCAGTACTTC.

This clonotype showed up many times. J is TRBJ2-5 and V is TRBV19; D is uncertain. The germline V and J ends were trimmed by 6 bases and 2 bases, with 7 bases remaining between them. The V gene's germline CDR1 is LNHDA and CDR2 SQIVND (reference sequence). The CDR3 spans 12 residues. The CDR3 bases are TGTGCCAGTAGCAAGGCTCAAGAGACCCAGTACTTC. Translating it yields CASSKAQETQYF.

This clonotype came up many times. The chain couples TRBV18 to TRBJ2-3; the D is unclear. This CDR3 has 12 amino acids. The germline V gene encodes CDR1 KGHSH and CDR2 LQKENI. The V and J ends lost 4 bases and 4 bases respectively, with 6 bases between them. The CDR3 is CASSRVSDTQYF. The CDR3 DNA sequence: TGTGCCAGCTCACGGGTCTCAGATACGCAGTATTTT. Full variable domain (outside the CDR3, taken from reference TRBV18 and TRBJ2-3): NAGVMQNPRHLVRRRGQEARLRCSPMKGHSHVYWYRQLPEEGLKFMVYLQKENIIDESGMPKERFSAEFPKEGPSILRIQQVVRGDSAAYFCASSRVSDTQYFGPGTRLTVL.

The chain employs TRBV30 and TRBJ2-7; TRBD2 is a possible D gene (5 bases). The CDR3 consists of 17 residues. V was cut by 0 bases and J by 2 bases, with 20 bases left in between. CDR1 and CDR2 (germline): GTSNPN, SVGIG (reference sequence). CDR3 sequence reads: CAWSVRRAAPFTYEQYF. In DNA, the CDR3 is TGTGCCTGGAGTGTCCGGCGGGCAGCGCCCTTCACCTACGAGCAGTACTTC.

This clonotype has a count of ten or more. The CDR3 loop is CASSVEVFGETQYF. DNA of the CDR3: TGTGCCAGCAGCGTAGAGGTCTTCGGAGAGACCCAGTACTTC. The rearrangement uses TRBV9 and TRBJ2-5; no clear D gene. The CDR3 runs 14 residues. Germline V gene lookup returns CDR1 SGDLS and CDR2 YYNGEE. Trimming stripped 0 bases from V and 4 bases from J, with 10 bases between.

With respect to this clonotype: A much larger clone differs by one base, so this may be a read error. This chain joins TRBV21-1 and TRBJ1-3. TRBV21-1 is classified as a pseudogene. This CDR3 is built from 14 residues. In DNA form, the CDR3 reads TGTGCCAGCAGCAAAGCATCCGGTGGAAACACCATATATTTT. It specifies CASSKASGGNTIYF.

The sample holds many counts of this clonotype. In nucleotides, the CDR3 is TGTGCCAGCACCGACAGGGTTTCACCCCTCCACTTT. Protein: CASTDRVSPLHF. The V and J genes are TRBV12-3 or TRBV12-4 and TRBJ1-6; 7 bases line up with TRBD1. The V and J ends lost 7 bases and 9 bases, in that order; junction bases with no gene match: 3. The CDR3 sequence is 12 residues long.

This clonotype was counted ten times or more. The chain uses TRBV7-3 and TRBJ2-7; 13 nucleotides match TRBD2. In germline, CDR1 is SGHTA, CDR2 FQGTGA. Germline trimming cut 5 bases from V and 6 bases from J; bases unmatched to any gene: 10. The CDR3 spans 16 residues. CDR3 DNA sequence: TGTGCCAGCAGCCCCACCGGGACTAGCGGGGCCTCCGAGCAGTACTTC. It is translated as CASSPTGTSGASEQYF.

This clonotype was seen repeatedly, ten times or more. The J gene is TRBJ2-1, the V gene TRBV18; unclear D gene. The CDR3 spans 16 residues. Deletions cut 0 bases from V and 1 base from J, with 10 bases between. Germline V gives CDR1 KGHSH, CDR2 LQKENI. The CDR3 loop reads CASSPPSSASYNEQFF. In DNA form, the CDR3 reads TGTGCCAGCTCACCACCTTCCAGCGCATCCTACAATGAGCAGTTCTTC. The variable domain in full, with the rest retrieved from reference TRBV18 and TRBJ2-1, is NAGVMQNPRHLVRRRGQEARLRCSPMKGHSHVYWYRQLPEEGLKFMVYLQKENIIDESGMPKERFSAEFPKEGPSILRIQQVVRGDSAAYFCASSPPSSASYNEQFFGPGTRLTVL.

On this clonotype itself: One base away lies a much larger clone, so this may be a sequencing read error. The CDR3 is CSASSVGQGDEQYF. As DNA, the CDR3 is TGCAGTGCCTCATCTGTGGGACAGGGCGACGAGCAGTACTTC. V and J are TRBV20-1 and TRBJ2-7; 9 positions agree with TRBD1. The germline CDR1 and CDR2 sequences are DFQATT and SNEGSKA (reference sequence). The ends lost 6 bases at V and 5 bases at J; junction bases unmatched: 11. CDR3 length equals 14 residues.

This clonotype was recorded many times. In nucleotides, the CDR3 is TGTGCCAGCAGCCAGTCGACAGGACAGGGCTACACCTTC. As protein: CASSQSTGQGYTF. The chain has TRBV7-9 and TRBJ1-2; a possible D gene is TRBD1 (6 bases). V was pared by 5 bases and J by 8 bases, with 15 bases between. Germline CDR1 reads SEHNR; CDR2 reads FQNEAQ (reference sequence). The CDR3 is 13 residues long.

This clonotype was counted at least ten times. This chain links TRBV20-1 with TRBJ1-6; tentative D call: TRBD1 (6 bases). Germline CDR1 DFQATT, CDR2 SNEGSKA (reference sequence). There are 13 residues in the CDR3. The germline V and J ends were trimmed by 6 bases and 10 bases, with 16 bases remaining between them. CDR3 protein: CSARGGMISPLHF. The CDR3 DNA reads TGCAGTGCCCGAGGGGGAATGATCTCACCCCTCCACTTT.

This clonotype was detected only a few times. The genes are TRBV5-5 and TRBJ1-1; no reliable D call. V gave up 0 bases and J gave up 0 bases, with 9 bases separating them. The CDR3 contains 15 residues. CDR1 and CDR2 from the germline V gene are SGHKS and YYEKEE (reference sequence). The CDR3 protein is CASSLAEGMNTEAFF. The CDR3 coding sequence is TGTGCCAGCAGCTTGGCCGAAGGAATGAACACTGAAGCTTTCTTT.

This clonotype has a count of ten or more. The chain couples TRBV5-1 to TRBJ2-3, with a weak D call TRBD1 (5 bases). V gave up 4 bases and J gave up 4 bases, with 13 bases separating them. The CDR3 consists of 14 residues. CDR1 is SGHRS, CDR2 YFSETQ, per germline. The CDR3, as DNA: TGCGCCAGCAGCGGGGCTCACCTGGCAGATACGCAGTATTTT. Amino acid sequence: CASSGAHLADTQYF.

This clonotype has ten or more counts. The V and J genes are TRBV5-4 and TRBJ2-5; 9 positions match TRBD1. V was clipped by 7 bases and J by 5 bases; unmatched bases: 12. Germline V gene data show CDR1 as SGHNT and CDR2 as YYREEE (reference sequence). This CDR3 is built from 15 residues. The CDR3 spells CASGGRDREGETQYF. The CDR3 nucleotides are TGTGCCAGCGGAGGCAGGGACAGGGAAGGGGAGACCCAGTACTTC.

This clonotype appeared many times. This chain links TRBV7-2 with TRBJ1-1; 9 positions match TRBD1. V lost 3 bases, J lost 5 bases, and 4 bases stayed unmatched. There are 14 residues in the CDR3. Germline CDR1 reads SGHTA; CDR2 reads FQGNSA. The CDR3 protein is CASSLRTGETEAFF. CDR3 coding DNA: TGTGCCAGCAGCTTGCGGACAGGGGAAACTGAAGCTTTCTTT.

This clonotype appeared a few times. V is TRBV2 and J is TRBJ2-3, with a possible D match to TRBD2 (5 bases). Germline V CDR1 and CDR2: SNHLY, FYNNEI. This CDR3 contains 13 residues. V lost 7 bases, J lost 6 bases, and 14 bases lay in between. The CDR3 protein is CASTLAPVDTQYF. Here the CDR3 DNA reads TGTGCCAGCACCCTAGCCCCTGTCGATACGCAGTATTTT. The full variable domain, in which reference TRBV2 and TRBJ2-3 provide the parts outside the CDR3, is EPEVTQTPSHQVTQMGQEVILRCVPISNHLYFYWYRQILGQKVEFLVSFYNNEISEKSEIFDDQFSVERPDGSNFTLKIRSTKLEDSAMYFCASTLAPVDTQYFGPGTRLTVL.

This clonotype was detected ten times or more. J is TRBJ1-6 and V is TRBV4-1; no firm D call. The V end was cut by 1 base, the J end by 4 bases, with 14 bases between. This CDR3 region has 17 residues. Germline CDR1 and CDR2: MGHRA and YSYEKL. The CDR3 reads CASSQGPREPYNSPLHF. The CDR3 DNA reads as TGCGCCAGCAGCCAAGGCCCGAGGGAGCCTTATAATTCACCCCTCCACTTT.